This T cell receptor (beta chain) was observed in a study of STAT5B mutations in CD4+ large granular lymphocyte leukemia. Whole-study findings and limits: Main leukemic clonotypes were patient-specific, but about 25% appeared at low frequency elsewhere. Without HLA matching, higher CD4+ than CD8+ T-LGLL clonality could reflect small sample size.

As concerns this clone: The antigen remains unidentified.

Libraries were prepared by immunoSEQ multiplex PCR; TCRdb keeps only in-frame clonotypes and omits some of them. Among fewer than 35,000 clones listed, about 71% were seen once. Germline V lookup: CDR1 SQVTM, CDR2 ANQGSEA. The CDR3 contains 12 residues. The V gene lost 8 bases and the J gene lost 4 bases, with 12 bases spanning the gap. V and J are TRBV29-1 and TRBJ1-3; D is perhaps TRBD1 (5 bases). This clonotype was sampled from a human donor in good health. Sequencing used CD4+ T cells from blood buffy coats. CDR3 region: CSHTSGGNTIYF. The CDR3 nucleotides read TGCAGCCACACTTCAGGGGGAAACACCATATATTTT.